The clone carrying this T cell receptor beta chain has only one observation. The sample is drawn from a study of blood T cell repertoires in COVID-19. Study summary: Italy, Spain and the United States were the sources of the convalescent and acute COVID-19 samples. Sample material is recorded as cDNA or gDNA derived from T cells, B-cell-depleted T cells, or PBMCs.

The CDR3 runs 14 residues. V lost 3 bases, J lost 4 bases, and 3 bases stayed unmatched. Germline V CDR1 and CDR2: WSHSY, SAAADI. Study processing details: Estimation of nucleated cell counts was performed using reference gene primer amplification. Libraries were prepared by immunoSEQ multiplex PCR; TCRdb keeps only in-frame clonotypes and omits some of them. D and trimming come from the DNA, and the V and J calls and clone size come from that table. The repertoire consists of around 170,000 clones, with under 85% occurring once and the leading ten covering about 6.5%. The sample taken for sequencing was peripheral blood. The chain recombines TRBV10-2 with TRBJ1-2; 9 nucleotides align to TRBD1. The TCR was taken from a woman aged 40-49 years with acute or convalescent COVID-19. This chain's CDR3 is CASSEGTGFYGYTF. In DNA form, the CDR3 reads TGCGCCAGCAGTGAAGGGACAGGGTTCTATGGCTACACCTTC.